The 18 T cell receptor beta chains below all came from one sample that was sequenced in a study of molecular identifiers for immune sequencing clone quantification. Via MiXCR, TCRdb re-called the PCR reads, giving one row per CDR3 protein. The profile shows 600,000 to 650,000 distinct CDR3 sequences, 20% of them singletons. The sequencing input was naive CD8+ T cells from blood, with Jurkat cell RNA spiked in. Regarding subset: FACS-sorted CD8+CD4-CCR7+CD45RA+ naive T cells. All receptors come from a human donor in good health. Some libraries in this study had Jurkat cell RNA spiked in.

J is TRBJ2-7 and V is TRBV11-2; tentative D call: TRBD1 (5 bases). This CDR3 has 14 residues. V lost 3 bases, J lost 3 bases, and 12 bases lay in between. Germline loops: CDR1 SGHAT, CDR2 FQNNGV. DNA for the CDR3: TGTGCCAGCAGCTTCGGCAGGGCCCTCTACGAGCAGTACTTC. Protein: CASSFGRALYEQYF.

This clonotype was seen many times. The chain has TRBV24-1 and TRBJ1-1; D is unclear. Trimming pared 3 bases from V and 4 bases from J, leaving 5 bases between. The germline CDR1 and CDR2 sequences are KGHDR and SFDVKD. The CDR3 runs 12 residues. The CDR3 coding sequence is TGTGCCACCAGTGATATGGGCACTGAAGCTTTCTTT. This translates into CATSDMGTEAFF.

Remarks on this clonotype: A much bigger clone sits one base away, suggesting this may be a read error. The rearrangement links TRBV25-1 to TRBJ2-7, with 10 bases fitting TRBD1. Germline CDR1 MGHDK, CDR2 SYGVNS. The CDR3 length is 14 residues. The CDR3 here is CASGEIGTGDEQYF. The CDR3 region has the DNA TGTGCCAGCGGTGAGATCGGGACAGGGGACGAGCAGTACTTC.

This clonotype was seen a few times. The chain has TRBV27 and TRBJ1-2, with 7 bases fitting TRBD1. CDR1 is MNHEY, CDR2 SMNVEV, per germline (reference sequence). The CDR3 is made up of 13 amino acids. J gave up 4 bases and V 4 bases, and 3 bases lay outside the gene matches. The CDR3 sequence is CASSWAGGYGYTF. Written as DNA, the CDR3 is TGTGCCAGCAGTTGGGCAGGGGGCTATGGCTACACCTTC.

In its sample, this clonotype was seen many times. The chain joins TRBV12-3 or TRBV12-4 to TRBJ1-1, with a tentative D call TRBD1 (6 bases). The CDR3 is 15 residues long. V lost 5 bases to trimming and J lost 0 bases, with 13 bases between them. The CDR3 spells CASSPRTVMNTEAFF. CDR3 nucleotides: TGTGCCAGCAGTCCTCGGACAGTCATGAACACTGAAGCTTTCTTT.

Many counts were recorded for this clonotype. V gene TRBV7-2 combines with J gene TRBJ1-6; a weak D match, TRBD1 (6 bases). The CDR3 totals 16 residues. CDR1 SGHTA and CDR2 FQGNSA come from the germline V gene. Trimming stripped 5 bases from V and 2 bases from J, with 13 bases between. The CDR3 loop is CASSTTQGTYNSPLHF. CDR3 bases: TGTGCCAGCAGCACTACACAGGGTACCTATAATTCACCCCTCCACTTT.

This clonotype appeared many times. This sequence joins TRBV5-1 and TRBJ1-2, with unresolved D. Germline-derived CDR1 and CDR2 are SGHRS and YFSETQ. The CDR3 spans 15 residues. The germline V and J ends were trimmed by 4 bases and 1 base, with 14 bases remaining between them. The CDR3, as DNA: TGCGCCAGCAGCCTCCCAGGTGCTCATAACTATGGCTACACCTTC. It codes for CASSLPGAHNYGYTF.

With regard to this clonotype: A much more abundant neighbour one base away suggests this may be a read error. The conserved phenylalanine or tryptophan normally closing the CDR3 is absent here, so this likely arose from a read error. The chain couples TRBV20-1 to TRBJ2-7, with D possibly called TRBD1 or TRBD2 (6 bases each). Trimming cost V 3 bases and J 4 bases, with 13 bases left between them. Germline V gene sequence: CDR1 DFQATT, CDR2 SNEGSKA (reference sequence). CDR3 length: 13 residues. The CDR3 nucleotides read TGCAGTGCTAGCGCGGGACATACTTACGAGCAGTACCTC. Translating it yields CSASAGHTYEQYL.

This clonotype was observed at least ten times. This chain joins TRBV6-6 and TRBJ2-7; TRBD1 or TRBD2 may be the D gene (5 bases each). This CDR3 region has 13 residues. V shed 2 bases and J shed 5 bases, with 10 bases lying between them. Germline CDR1 and CDR2: MNHNY and SVGAGI (reference sequence). The CDR3 sequence: CASSYGGPNEQYF. CDR3 DNA sequence: TGTGCCAGCAGTTACGGGGGACCGAACGAGCAGTACTTC.

The V and J genes are TRBV20-1 and TRBJ1-2; D unclear. Germline assignment: CDR1 DFQATT and CDR2 SNEGSKA (reference sequence). The ends were cut back, 0 bases at V and 5 bases at J, with 10 bases in the middle. This CDR3 has 13 amino acids. CDR3 sequence reads: CSARDPAAYGYTF. For the CDR3, the DNA is TGCAGTGCTAGAGATCCGGCAGCATATGGCTACACCTTC.

This clonotype has a count of ten or more. The chain combines TRBV27 with TRBJ2-7; D possibly uses TRBD1 or TRBD2 (5 bases each). V lost 5 bases, J lost 5 bases, and 16 bases lay in between. Germline assignment: CDR1 MNHEY and CDR2 SMNVEV (reference sequence). The CDR3 spans 14 residues. CDR3 nucleotide sequence: TGTGCCAGCAGTCCCATAGAGGGGCCCCACGAGCAGTACTTC. It translates to CASSPIEGPHEQYF.

With regard to this clonotype: Being one base from a much bigger clone, this may be a read error. The rearrangement uses TRBV12-3 or TRBV12-4 and TRBJ2-4; 8 bases fit TRBD1. Losses at the gene ends were 8 bases for V and 4 bases for J; bases not matched to a gene: 10. The CDR3 has 15 amino acids. The CDR3 reads CASGTLDREKNIQYF. The CDR3 coding sequence is TGTGCCAGCGGCACCCTGGACAGGGAGAAAAACATTCAGTACTTC.

This clonotype was detected many times. This chain joins TRBV6-2 or TRBV6-3 and TRBJ2-1; D is unresolved. CDR1 and CDR2 from the germline V gene are MNHEY and SVGEGT. V lost 2 bases, J lost 9 bases, and 14 bases lay in between. This CDR3 is built from 14 residues. CDR3: CASSYGVGKGEQFF. The CDR3 nucleotides read TGTGCCAGCAGTTACGGGGTTGGGAAAGGTGAGCAGTTCTTC.

The table lists this clonotype with a few counts. This sequence joins TRBV9 and TRBJ2-2; 7 bases line up with TRBD1. The CDR3 sequence is 13 residues long. CDR1 is SGDLS, CDR2 YYNGEE, per germline. Trimming took 5 bases from V and 5 from J; bases not matched to a gene: 3. CDR3 in DNA: TGTGCCAGCAGGACAGGGAAGACCGGGGAGCTGTTTTTT. Protein product: CASRTGKTGELFF.

This clonotype appeared many times. The chain joins TRBV25-1 to TRBJ1-1; the D gene is possibly TRBD1 (5 bases). This CDR3 contains 13 residues. The V end was cut by 2 bases, the J end by 5 bases, with 9 bases between. Germline CDR1 is MGHDK and CDR2 is SYGVNS. The CDR3 is CASSEGGETEAFF. The CDR3 DNA is TGTGCCAGCAGTGAAGGAGGGGAAACTGAAGCTTTCTTT.

The table lists this clonotype with many counts. V and J are TRBV7-2 and TRBJ1-6; TRBD1 matches at 9 bases. The germline V gene has CDR1 SGHTA and CDR2 FQGNSA. The CDR3 covers 15 residues. J lost 3 bases, V lost 5 bases, and 2 bases had no gene match. The CDR3 region has the DNA TGTGCCAGCAGCCCGACAGGGGGCTATAATTCACCCCTCCACTTT. Encoded protein: CASSPTGGYNSPLHF.

This clonotype showed up many times. The chain carries TRBV19 and TRBJ2-3, with 10 bases fitting TRBD1. The CDR3 is made up of 12 amino acids. J gave up 10 bases and V 10 bases, and 8 bases lay outside the gene matches. CDR1 is LNHDA, CDR2 SQIVND, per germline (reference sequence). The CDR3 region is CAITSGTGAQYF. The CDR3 coding sequence is TGTGCCATCACCTCCGGGACAGGGGCGCAGTATTTT. The variable domain in full, with the rest retrieved from reference TRBV19 and TRBJ2-3, is DGGITQSPKYLFRKEGQNVTLSCEQNLNHDAMYWYRQDPGQGLRLIYYSQIVNDFQKGDIAEGYSVSREKKESFPLTVTSAQKNPTAFYLCAITSGTGAQYFGPGTRLTVL.

J is TRBJ2-7 and V is TRBV4-1, with D perhaps TRBD1 (7 bases). CDR1 is MGHRA and CDR2 is YSYEKL in the germline V gene. The CDR3 has 15 amino acids. V gave up 2 bases and J gave up 0 bases, with 11 bases separating them. The CDR3: CASSQLRDSSYEQYF. The CDR3 bases are TGCGCCAGCAGCCAACTGCGGGACAGCTCCTACGAGCAGTACTTC.